Sequencing of this T cell receptor beta chain was carried out in a study of cytomegalovirus exposure and HLA in healthy donors. Study-level background: Early on, a data release was issued that held 80 million or so unique TCRs from HLA-typed donors. Genotyping showed roughly 83% of over 350 donors falling in the Caucasian-associated ancestry cluster. General study findings and limits: The study reported that TCR beta sequences accurately predicted HLA-A and HLA-B alleles in most subjects.

Concerning this clone: The antigen is unknown.

The germline V gene encodes CDR1 MNHEY and CDR2 SVGAGI. V was clipped by 7 bases and J by 1 base; unmatched bases: 6. The CDR3 runs to 14 residues. PCR employed 60 Vbeta and 13 Jbeta primers. Some clones are missing from TCRdb's copy, which holds only in-frame ones; the method was immunoSEQ multiplex PCR. This sample's table reports approximately 110,000 clones. The sequenced material came from PBMCs. The rearrangement joins TRBV6-5 to TRBJ1-1, with 7 nucleotides matching TRBD1. This TCR derives from a man between 18 and 29 years old in good health and CMV-seronegative. The CDR3 DNA is TGTGCCAGCAACCACAGGGGTGAGAACACTGAAGCTTTCTTT. Residues: CASNHRGENTEAFF.